Here is one T cell receptor beta chain with its context. This clonotype was seen at least ten times. What this receptor recognizes is not known. No clone much larger than this one lies a single base away; base qualities are absent. The meaning of the sample's time point label: sample taken at primary tumor resection. Samples were obtained from roughly 72 patients with early-stage, untreated non-small cell lung cancer from the lung TRACERx cohort. Without any cell sorting, TCR sequencing was performed on whole RNA extracted either from tumor and nontumor lung tissue or from cryopreserved PBMC samples. A patient was chosen for TCR sequencing only when enough RNA was available from at least two tumor regions. Before being selected, tumor and adjacent nontumor lung specimens were reviewed by a lung pathologist. The library relied on 5' RACE. Sequencing instrument: NextSeq 500. To allow correction of PCR and sequencing errors, the TCR library protocol tagged every TCR cDNA molecule with a unique molecular identifier. The original methods were these. TCR identification, UMI-based error correction and CDR3 extraction were all carried out with Decombinator tools. Expanded TCRs were defined as those above a frequency of 2 per 1,000, corresponding to the top 1% of the tumor frequency distribution. Expanded tumor TCRs were classed as regional if statistically deemed absent (corrected P<0.05) from at least one tumor region, otherwise ubiquitous. Renyi diversity was computed with the R vegan package after each repertoire had been subsampled 100 times to 5,000 TCRs. CDR3 similarity networks were built from amino acid triplet string-kernel similarity, with CDR3s being connected when pairwise similarity was above 0.82. TCRdb itself trimmed the public reads at Q25 with fastp, ran MiXCR and retained productive beta chains. Every CDR3 protein is listed once, alongside the most common genes and DNA of its rows. The V and J calls and clone size are TCRdb's, not the authors'. The sample profile shows 6,900 or so distinct CDR3 sequences; 9.5% to 15% of them were found once. The top ten clonotypes cover about a fifth of the sample.

The CDR3 contains 18 residues, cysteine and phenylalanine counted. Of the read, only the CDR3 DNA is kept; its 54 bases are in frame from base 1. Per the germline V gene (reference sequence), DFQATT is the CDR1 and SNEGSKA is the CDR2. After removal of 4 bases from V and 0 bases from J, the junction retains 15 bases not matched to a gene. The entry originates in a study of spatial heterogeneity in lung cancer (dated by TCRdb to between 2018 and 2020). Regarding the research as a whole: Beta-chain transcripts were consistently detected in greater numbers than alpha-chain transcripts, which likely reflected higher beta-chain transcript abundance. In the raw uncorrected reads, each unique combination of TCR and UMI appeared more than ten times on average. A strong correlation was found between TCR transcript counts in tumor regions and a T cell transcriptional module score from matched bulk RNA-seq. Nonsynonymous mutation counts, determined by whole-exome sequencing of tumor tissue, were related to features of the TCR repertoire. Both alpha and beta chains were TCR-sequenced in samples taken at surgery, namely 220 tumor regions, more than 62 matched nontumor lung samples and over 55 PBMC samples. In non-small cell lung cancer, the study made a quantitative comparison of TCR alpha and beta repertoires among multiple tumor regions, matched nontumor lung and blood. Points the paper makes about the study in general: TCR-seq coverage of tumor T cells was estimated to be only approximately 7% for alpha chains and 11% to 15% for beta chains. The count of ubiquitous expanded TCRs correlated with the count of ubiquitous nonsynonymous mutations, and the count of regional expanded TCRs correlated with the count of regional nonsynonymous mutations. The tumor nonsynonymous mutation count correlated with the number of expanded intratumoral alpha and beta TCRs. Additional single-cell paired TCR alpha and beta sequencing was considered necessary to confirm, at a functional level, the hypothesis that regional TCRs recognize regional mutations.

This sequence originates from a male donor with early-stage non-small cell lung cancer. This chain joins TRBV20-1 to TRBJ2-3; TRBD2 fits 8 bases in the junction. Source: lung tumor tissue, taken at surgery. The CDR3 reads CSATIPPGLGPSTDTQYF. The base sequence is TGCAGTGCTACAATCCCACCGGGACTAGGCCCTAGCACAGATACGCAGTATTTT.